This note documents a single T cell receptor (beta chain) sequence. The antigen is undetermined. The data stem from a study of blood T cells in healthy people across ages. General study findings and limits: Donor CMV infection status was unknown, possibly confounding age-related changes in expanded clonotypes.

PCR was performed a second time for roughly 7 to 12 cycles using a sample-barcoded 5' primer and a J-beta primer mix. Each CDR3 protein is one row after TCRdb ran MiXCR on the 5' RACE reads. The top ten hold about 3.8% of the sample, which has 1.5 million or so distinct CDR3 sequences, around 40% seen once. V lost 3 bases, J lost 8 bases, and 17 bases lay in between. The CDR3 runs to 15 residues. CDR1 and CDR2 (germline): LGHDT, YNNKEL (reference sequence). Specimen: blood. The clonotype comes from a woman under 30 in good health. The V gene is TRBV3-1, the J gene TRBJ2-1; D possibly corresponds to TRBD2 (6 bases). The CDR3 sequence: CASSQGGLQQDEQFF. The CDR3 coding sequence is TGTGCCAGCAGCCAGGGGGGACTCCAGCAGGATGAGCAGTTCTTC.